These T cell receptor beta chains were read from a single sample in a study of T cells in Graves' hyperthyroidism and ophthalmopathy. TCRdb used MiXCR to reprocess the multiplex PCR reads, holding one entry per CDR3 protein. The data contain some 320,000 distinct CDR3 sequences, about an eighth of them singletons. Sequenced input: blood. The receptors come from a woman aged 40 to 49 with Graves' ophthalmopathy. Both conserved end residues are part of each CDR3. D genes are given only for firm matches. For some rows the clone size is stated as once, few or many, or as a class when expanded; others skip it.

TRBV20-1	-	TRBJ1-1	many	CSAAGTSKAFF	TGCAGTGCTGCCGGGACTTCCAAAGCTTTCTTT
TRBV7-2	-	TRBJ2-6	few	CASSFAGTTSGANVLTF	TGTGCCAGCAGCTTCGCGGGGACCACTAGTGGGGCCAACGTCCTGACTTTC
TRBV6-1	-	TRBJ1-5	many	CASRGPRQGSQPQHF	TGTGCCAGCAGGGGCCCTCGGCAGGGAAGTCAGCCCCAGCATTTT
TRBV11-2	-	TRBJ2-5	-	CASSLLSSHQETQYF	TGTGCCAGCAGCTTATTGTCTAGCCACCAAGAGACCCAGTACTTC
TRBV27	-	TRBJ1-5	many	CASSPHGTNQPQHF	TGTGCCAGCAGTCCCCACGGGACAAATCAGCCCCAGCATTTT
TRBV28	-	TRBJ1-4	-	CAINRGGAGNEKLFF	TGTGCCATCAACCGGGGGGGGGCAGGGAATGAAAAACTGTTTTTT
TRBV15	-	TRBJ2-3	many	CATSSPGGSSTDTQYF	TGTGCCACCAGCAGTCCTGGGGGGTCTAGCACAGATACGCAGTATTTT
TRBV27	-	TRBJ2-1	many	CASRGTRPYNEQFF	TGTGCCAGCAGGGGGACACGACCCTACAATGAGCAGTTCTTC
TRBV6-1	-	TRBJ2-2	many	CASSEGGPPNTGELFF	TGTGCCAGCAGTGAAGGTGGGCCCCCGAACACCGGGGAGCTGTTTTTT
TRBV5-4	-	TRBJ1-3	-	CASSPTGSSGNTIYF	TGTGCCAGCAGCCCAACAGGGAGCTCTGGAAACACCATATATTTT
TRBV2	-	TRBJ1-5	many	CASSEPWGQPQHF	TGTGCCAGCAGTGAGCCGTGGGGACAGCCCCAGCATTTT
TRBV9	TRBD2	TRBJ2-7	many	CASSVDLAGPYEQYF	TGTGCCAGCAGCGTAGACCTAGCGGGCCCCTACGAGCAGTACTTC
TRBV4-2	-	TRBJ1-1	-	CASSQAAREATEAFF	TGTGCCAGCAGCCAAGCAGCCAGGGAAGCGACTGAAGCTTTCTTT
TRBV12-3/TRBV12-4	-	TRBJ1-4	many	CASKPNTSNEKLFF	TGTGCCAGCAAACCGAATACCTCTAATGAAAAACTGTTTTTT
TRBV12-3/TRBV12-4	-	TRBJ2-3	many	CASSLGEYTQYF	TGTGCCAGCAGTCTAGGGGAATATACGCAGTATTTT
TRBV24-1	TRBD2	TRBJ2-5	many	CATLDPSGGYQETQYF	TGTGCCACCCTGGACCCTAGCGGGGGGTACCAAGAGACCCAGTACTTC
TRBV7-8	-	TRBJ2-2	many	CASSFDRRITGELFF	TGTGCCAGCAGCTTTGACAGGCGAATTACCGGGGAGCTGTTTTTT
TRBV5-1	TRBD1	TRBJ2-7	few	CASSLSPGQGAFYEQYF	TGCGCCAGCAGCTTGAGCCCGGGACAGGGGGCTTTCTACGAGCAGTACTTC
TRBV20-1	-	TRBJ2-4	many	CSAGEYLAKNIQYF	TGCAGTGCTGGGGAGTACTTAGCCAAAAACATTCAGTACTTC
TRBV4-1	TRBD1	TRBJ2-5	-	CTSSPIGQARQETQYF	TGCACCAGCAGCCCCATTGGACAGGCCCGCCAAGAGACCCAGTACTTC
TRBV2	-	TRBJ1-1	many	CASSGQNTEAFF	TGTGCCAGCAGTGGACAGAACACTGAAGCTTTCTTT
TRBV20-1	-	TRBJ2-7	many	CSASGEAASYEQYF	TGCAGTGCTAGTGGGGAGGCGGCGAGCTACGAGCAGTACTTC
TRBV10-3	-	TRBJ2-7	-	CAISDNGPRGEQYF	TGTGCCATCAGTGATAACGGTCCTAGGGGCGAGCAGTACTTC
TRBV12-3/TRBV12-4	-	TRBJ1-1	few	CASSLALGSEAFF	TGTGCCAGCAGTTTAGCGCTTGGATCTGAAGCTTTCTTT
TRBV19	-	TRBJ1-2	many	CASSQPVTANYGYTF	TGTGCCAGTAGTCAACCCGTCACAGCTAACTATGGCTACACCTTC
TRBV5-5	-	TRBJ2-7	-	CASSFSLGSSYEQYF	TGTGCCAGCAGCTTTAGTCTGGGTTCTTCCTACGAGCAGTACTTC
TRBV19	-	TRBJ1-1	few	CASRTVLMNTEAFF	TGTGCCAGCAGGACAGTTTTAATGAACACTGAAGCTTTCTTT
TRBV5-6	-	TRBJ1-1	many	CASSFSSLRTEAFF	TGTGCCAGCAGCTTTAGCAGTCTCCGGACTGAAGCTTTCTTT
TRBV20-1	-	TRBJ1-6	few	CSASQAFGVSPLHF	TGCAGTGCTAGTCAGGCTTTCGGGGTTTCACCCCTCCACTTT
TRBV2	-	TRBJ2-2	many	CASSEYSGQGGAGELFF	TGTGCCAGCAGTGAATATTCCGGGCAGGGGGGGGCCGGGGAGCTGTTTTTT
TRBV19	-	TRBJ2-3	many	CASTAADLNPDTQYF	TGTGCCAGTACCGCGGCTGACCTAAATCCAGATACGCAGTATTTT
TRBV10-2	-	TRBJ1-6	-	CASRGAGINSPLHF	TGCGCCAGCAGGGGGGCAGGGATTAATTCACCCCTCCACTTT
TRBV20-1	TRBD2	TRBJ2-5	many	CSARDGSGGAETQYF	TGCAGTGCTAGAGATGGAAGCGGGGGGGCCGAGACCCAGTACTTC
TRBV5-1	-	TRBJ1-1	few	CASSLSGFTEAFF	TGCGCCAGCAGCTTGTCAGGGTTCACTGAAGCTTTCTTT
TRBV5-4	-	TRBJ1-1	-	CASRVRGNEAFF	TGTGCCAGCAGAGTCCGGGGCAATGAAGCTTTCTTT
TRBV3-1	TRBD2	TRBJ2-3	-	CASSQLAQRGGRADTQYF	TGTGCCAGCAGCCAACTCGCCCAGCGGGGGGGCAGGGCAGATACGCAGTATTTT
TRBV18	-	TRBJ2-5	-	CASSPPLTETQYF	TGTGCCAGCTCACCACCGCTCACGGAGACCCAGTACTTC
TRBV20-1	TRBD2	TRBJ2-3	many	CSATGTSSGTDTQYF	TGCAGTGCTACCGGGACTAGCTCCGGCACAGATACGCAGTATTTT
TRBV28	-	TRBJ1-1	many	CASKTGSAEAFF	TGTGCCAGCAAAACAGGGTCTGCTGAAGCTTTCTTT
TRBV20-1	TRBD2	TRBJ2-7	many	CSATDWTSGGLSSYEQYF	TGCAGTGCCACGGATTGGACTAGCGGGGGGTTGAGCTCCTACGAGCAGTACTTC
TRBV5-6	TRBD1	TRBJ2-5	-	CASSLLGTGGMETQYF	TGTGCCAGCAGCTTGCTGGGGACAGGGGGTATGGAGACCCAGTACTTC
TRBV18	-	TRBJ2-5	-	CASSPPSKQETQYF	TGTGCCAGCTCACCCCCTAGTAAACAAGAGACCCAGTACTTC
TRBV20-1	-	TRBJ1-2	once	CSARDSRGDGYTF	TGCAGTGCTAGAGATAGCAGGGGAGATGGCTACACCTTC
TRBV18	-	TRBJ1-1	few	CASSNRVGSAFF	TGTGCCAGCTCGAACAGGGTAGGGTCGGCTTTCTTT
TRBV14	-	TRBJ1-1	-	CASSPKARGTEAFF	TGTGCCAGCAGCCCGAAGGCAAGGGGCACTGAAGCTTTCTTT
TRBV18	TRBD1	TRBJ2-7	-	CASSGTGKHEQYF	TGTGCCAGCTCGGGGACAGGGAAACACGAGCAGTACTTC
TRBV12-5	TRBD1	TRBJ1-2	many	CASGRETGERGYTF	TGTGCTAGTGGTCGTGAAACAGGGGAACGAGGCTACACCTTC